This entry is about one TCR beta chain. Its antigen is as yet unknown. Sorting based on CD45RO/CCR7/CD25/CD127/CD95/CD27 separated CD4+ naive, central memory, regulatory and stem cell-like memory cells. Expressed TCRB transcripts were sequenced because the entire RNA isolate underwent reverse transcription. Here immunoSEQ multiplex PCR was the method, and the copy in TCRdb shows in-frame clones only, minus some. The sample lists hundreds of thousands of clones; 11% to 15% were seen once. The germline gives CDR1 SGHNT, CDR2 YYREEE (reference sequence). CDR3 length equals 13 residues. Trimming pared 1 base from V and 2 bases from J, leaving 7 bases between. The source of the sample is a study of beta chain features in type 1 diabetes. Study-wide results and caveats: Shortening of TCRB CDR3s, moderate but significant, appeared in all four CD4+ subsets of Type 1 diabetes patients. Patients' naive, central memory and regulatory TCRB repertoires appeared more alike than those of healthy donors.

The chain uses TRBV5-4 and TRBJ2-7; D remains unclear. The TCR comes from a man aged 18 to 35 with type 1 diabetes. Sequencing input: naive CD4+ T cells from blood. For the CDR3, the DNA is TGTGCCAGCAGCTTGTCCCAAGCCTACGAGCAGTACTTC. Protein: CASSLSQAYEQYF.